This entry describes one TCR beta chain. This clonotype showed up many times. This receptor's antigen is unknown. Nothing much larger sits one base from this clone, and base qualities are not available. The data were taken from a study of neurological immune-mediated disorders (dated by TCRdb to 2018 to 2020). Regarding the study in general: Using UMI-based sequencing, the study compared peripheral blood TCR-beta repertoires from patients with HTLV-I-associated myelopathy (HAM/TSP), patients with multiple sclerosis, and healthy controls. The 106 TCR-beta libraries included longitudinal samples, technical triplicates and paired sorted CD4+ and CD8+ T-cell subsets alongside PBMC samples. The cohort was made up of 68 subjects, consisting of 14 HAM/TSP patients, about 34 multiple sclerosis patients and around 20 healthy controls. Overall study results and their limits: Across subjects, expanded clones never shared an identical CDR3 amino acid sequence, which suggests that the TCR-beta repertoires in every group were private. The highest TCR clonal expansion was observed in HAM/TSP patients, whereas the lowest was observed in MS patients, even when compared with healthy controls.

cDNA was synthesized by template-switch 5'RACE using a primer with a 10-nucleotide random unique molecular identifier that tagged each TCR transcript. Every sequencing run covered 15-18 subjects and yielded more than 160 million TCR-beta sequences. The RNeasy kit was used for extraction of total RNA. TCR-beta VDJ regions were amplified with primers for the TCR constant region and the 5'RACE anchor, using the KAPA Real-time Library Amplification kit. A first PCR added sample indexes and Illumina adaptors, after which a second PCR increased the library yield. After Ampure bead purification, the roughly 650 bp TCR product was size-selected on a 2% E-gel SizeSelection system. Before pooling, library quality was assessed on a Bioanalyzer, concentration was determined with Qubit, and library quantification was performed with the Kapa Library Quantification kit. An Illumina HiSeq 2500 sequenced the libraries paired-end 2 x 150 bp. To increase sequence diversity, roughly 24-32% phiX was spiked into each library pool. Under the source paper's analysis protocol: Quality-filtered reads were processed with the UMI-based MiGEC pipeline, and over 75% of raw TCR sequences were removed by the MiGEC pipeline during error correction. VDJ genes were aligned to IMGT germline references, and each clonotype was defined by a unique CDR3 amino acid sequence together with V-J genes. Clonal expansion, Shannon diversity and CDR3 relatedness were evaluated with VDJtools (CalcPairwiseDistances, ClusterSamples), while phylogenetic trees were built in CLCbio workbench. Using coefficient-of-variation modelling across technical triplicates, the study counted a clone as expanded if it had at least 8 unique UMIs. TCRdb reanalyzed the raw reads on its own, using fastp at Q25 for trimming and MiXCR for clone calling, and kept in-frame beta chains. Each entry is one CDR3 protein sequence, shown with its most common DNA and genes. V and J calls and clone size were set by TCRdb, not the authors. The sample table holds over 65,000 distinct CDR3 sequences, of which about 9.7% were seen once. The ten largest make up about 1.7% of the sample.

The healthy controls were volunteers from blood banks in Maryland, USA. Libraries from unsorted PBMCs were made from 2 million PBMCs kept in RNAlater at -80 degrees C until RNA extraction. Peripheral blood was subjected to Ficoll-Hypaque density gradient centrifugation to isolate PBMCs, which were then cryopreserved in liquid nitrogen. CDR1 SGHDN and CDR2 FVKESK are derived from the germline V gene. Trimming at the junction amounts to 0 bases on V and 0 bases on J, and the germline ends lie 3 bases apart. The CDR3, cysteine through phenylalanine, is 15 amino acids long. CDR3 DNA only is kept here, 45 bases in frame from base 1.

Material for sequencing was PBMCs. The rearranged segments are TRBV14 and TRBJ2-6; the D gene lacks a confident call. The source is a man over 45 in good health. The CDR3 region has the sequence CASSQDPSGANVLTF. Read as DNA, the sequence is TGTGCCAGCAGCCAAGACCCCTCTGGGGCCAACGTCCTGACTTTC.